The rows below give T cell receptor beta chains drawn from one sample of a study of blood T cell repertoires in COVID-19. TCRdb keeps only in-frame clones here, not all; method: immunoSEQ multiplex PCR. The sample includes 150,000 to 200,000 clones, roughly 84% of them seen just once. Input material: PBMCs or T cells enriched from blood (not recorded which). Receptor source: a woman in her twenties or thirties who had been exposed to COVID-19. CDR3s include the opening cysteine and the closing phenylalanine or tryptophan. Fields, in order: clone size, D gene, V gene, J gene, CDR3 protein, CDR3 DNA. The D gene is left open where the match is weak. Clone size, where shown, is once, few, many, or a class for clones that have expanded.

abundance: few
d_gene: NA
v_gene: TRBV4-3
j_gene: TRBJ1-6
CDR3aa: CASSLGGDSPLHF
CDR3nt: TGCGCCAGCAGCCTAGGGGGGGATTCACCCCTCCACTTT

abundance: NA
d_gene: NA
v_gene: TRBV5-1
j_gene: TRBJ1-4
CDR3aa: CASSARGASNEKLFF
CDR3nt: TGCGCCAGCAGCGCACGTGGGGCAAGTAATGAAAAACTGTTTTTT

abundance: NA
d_gene: TRBD1
v_gene: TRBV27
j_gene: TRBJ2-7
CDR3aa: CASSLEGQAPYEQYF
CDR3nt: TGTGCCAGCAGTTTAGAGGGACAGGCACCTTACGAGCAGTACTTC

abundance: NA
d_gene: NA
v_gene: TRBV5-1
j_gene: TRBJ2-7
CDR3aa: CASSLDRHSYEQYF
CDR3nt: TGCGCCAGCAGCTTGGACAGGCACTCCTACGAGCAGTACTTC

abundance: NA
d_gene: NA
v_gene: TRBV27
j_gene: TRBJ1-5
CDR3aa: CASSLSSGVGQPQHF
CDR3nt: TGTGCCAGCAGTTTATCCTCAGGGGTAGGTCAGCCCCAGCATTTT

abundance: NA
d_gene: TRBD1
v_gene: TRBV19
j_gene: TRBJ1-2
CDR3aa: CASSSRQGADYGYTF
CDR3nt: TGTGCCAGTAGTTCTCGACAGGGGGCTGACTATGGCTACACCTTC

abundance: NA
d_gene: NA
v_gene: TRBV2
j_gene: TRBJ1-4
CDR3aa: CASLDRGNEKLFF
CDR3nt: TGTGCCAGCCTCGATAGGGGTAATGAAAAACTGTTTTTT

abundance: NA
d_gene: NA
v_gene: TRBV19
j_gene: TRBJ1-5
CDR3aa: CASNRVGQPQHF
CDR3nt: TGTGCCAGCAACAGGGTCGGCCAGCCCCAGCATTTT

abundance: NA
d_gene: NA
v_gene: TRBV5-1
j_gene: TRBJ1-1
CDR3aa: CASSLLGQRFGEAFF
CDR3nt: TGCGCCAGCAGCTTGCTAGGCCAGCGCTTTGGTGAAGCTTTCTTT

abundance: NA
d_gene: TRBD1
v_gene: TRBV7-9
j_gene: TRBJ1-4
CDR3aa: CASTLGGQGIANEKLFF
CDR3nt: TGTGCCAGCACCCTAGGGGGACAGGGGATAGCTAATGAAAAACTGTTTTTT

abundance: once
d_gene: TRBD1
v_gene: TRBV5-1
j_gene: TRBJ1-2
CDR3aa: CASSLGGTGLYYGYTF
CDR3nt: TGCGCCAGCAGCTTGGGCGGGACAGGACTTTACTATGGCTACACCTTC

abundance: NA
d_gene: NA
v_gene: TRBV21-1
j_gene: TRBJ1-2
CDR3aa: CASSKSSFGQLNLYGYTF
CDR3nt: TGTGCCAGCAGCAAAAGCTCCTTCGGACAGCTCAACCTCTATGGCTACACCTTC

abundance: NA
d_gene: NA
v_gene: TRBV25-1
j_gene: TRBJ1-1
CDR3aa: CASSDLEAFF
CDR3nt: TGTGCCAGCAGTGACCTTGAAGCTTTCTTT

abundance: NA
d_gene: TRBD1
v_gene: TRBV2
j_gene: TRBJ2-7
CDR3aa: CASSVQGDLSEQYF
CDR3nt: TGTGCCAGCAGTGTCCAGGGGGACCTATCCGAGCAGTACTTC

abundance: NA
d_gene: NA
v_gene: TRBV18
j_gene: TRBJ1-2
CDR3aa: CASSPYREGHGYTF
CDR3nt: TGTGCCAGCTCACCATACAGGGAAGGGCATGGCTACACCTTC

abundance: few
d_gene: NA
v_gene: TRBV7-8
j_gene: TRBJ2-1
CDR3aa: CASRLILENEQFF
CDR3nt: TGTGCCAGCAGACTAATCTTGGAAAATGAGCAGTTCTTC

abundance: NA
d_gene: TRBD1
v_gene: TRBV30
j_gene: TRBJ2-1
CDR3aa: CAWSGDRPYNEQFF
CDR3nt: TGTGCCTGGAGCGGGGACAGGCCGTACAATGAGCAGTTCTTC

abundance: NA
d_gene: TRBD1
v_gene: TRBV2
j_gene: TRBJ2-7
CDR3aa: CASRRDRLLYEQYF
CDR3nt: TGTGCCAGCAGGCGGGACAGGCTATTATACGAGCAGTACTTC

abundance: NA
d_gene: TRBD1
v_gene: TRBV2
j_gene: TRBJ1-2
CDR3aa: CASSETGGLGGYTF
CDR3nt: TGTGCCAGCAGTGAGACAGGGGGTTTGGGTGGCTACACCTTC

abundance: NA
d_gene: TRBD1
v_gene: TRBV18
j_gene: TRBJ2-3
CDR3aa: CASSIGTAVTDF
CDR3nt: TGTGCCAGCTCAATAGGGACAGCCGTTACGGATTTT

abundance: NA
d_gene: NA
v_gene: TRBV6-2/TRBV6-3
j_gene: TRBJ1-3
CDR3aa: CASSYSAASTGSGNTIYF
CDR3nt: TGTGCCAGCAGTTACTCGGCGGCCTCCACGGGGTCCGGAAACACCATATATTTT

abundance: NA
d_gene: NA
v_gene: TRBV19
j_gene: TRBJ1-5
CDR3aa: CASRDQGIVNQPQHF
CDR3nt: TGTGCCAGTCGCGACCAGGGAATAGTTAATCAGCCCCAGCATTTT

abundance: NA
d_gene: TRBD1
v_gene: TRBV5-8
j_gene: TRBJ2-2
CDR3aa: CASSSGTGGQGATGELFF
CDR3nt: TGTGCCAGCAGCTCCGGGACAGGGGGACAGGGGGCCACCGGGGAGCTGTTTTTT

abundance: NA
d_gene: TRBD2
v_gene: TRBV5-1
j_gene: TRBJ2-1
CDR3aa: CASSVSGGFSYNEQFF
CDR3nt: TGCGCCAGCAGCGTAAGCGGGGGGTTCTCCTACAATGAGCAGTTCTTC

abundance: NA
d_gene: NA
v_gene: TRBV18
j_gene: TRBJ1-2
CDR3aa: CASSSDRINYGYTF
CDR3nt: TGTGCCAGCTCATCCGACAGGATTAACTATGGCTACACCTTC

abundance: NA
d_gene: NA
v_gene: TRBV2
j_gene: TRBJ2-4
CDR3aa: CASGVLSKNIQYF
CDR3nt: TGTGCCAGCGGTGTATTGTCCAAAAACATTCAGTACTTC

abundance: NA
d_gene: TRBD1
v_gene: TRBV5-5
j_gene: TRBJ2-5
CDR3aa: CASSFGPPGTGIRQETQYF
CDR3nt: TGTGCCAGCAGCTTTGGACCCCCCGGGACAGGGATAAGGCAAGAGACCCAGTACTTC

abundance: NA
d_gene: TRBD2
v_gene: TRBV5-6
j_gene: TRBJ2-2
CDR3aa: CASSEVLAGGDTGELFF
CDR3nt: TGTGCCAGCAGCGAAGTACTAGCGGGGGGTGATACCGGGGAGCTGTTTTTT

abundance: NA
d_gene: TRBD1
v_gene: TRBV4-1
j_gene: TRBJ1-5
CDR3aa: CASSQDLGQRRDQPQHF
CDR3nt: TGCGCCAGCAGCCAAGATTTGGGACAGAGGCGAGATCAGCCCCAGCATTTT

abundance: NA
d_gene: TRBD1
v_gene: TRBV5-4
j_gene: TRBJ2-2
CDR3aa: CASSPNRGETGELFF
CDR3nt: TGTGCCAGCAGCCCTAACAGGGGCGAGACCGGGGAGCTGTTTTTT

abundance: NA
d_gene: TRBD1
v_gene: TRBV23-1
j_gene: TRBJ1-2
CDR3aa: CASSQRQGDRNYGYTF
CDR3nt: TGCGCCAGCAGTCAACGACAGGGGGACAGGAATTATGGCTACACCTTC

abundance: NA
d_gene: NA
v_gene: TRBV10-1
j_gene: TRBJ2-6
CDR3aa: CAAQAGANVLTF
CDR3nt: TGCGCCGCTCAGGCTGGGGCCAACGTCCTGACTTTC

abundance: NA
d_gene: TRBD1
v_gene: TRBV7-9
j_gene: TRBJ1-4
CDR3aa: CASSLRVGQGVEKLFF
CDR3nt: TGTGCCAGCAGCTTGAGGGTGGGACAGGGGGTTGAAAAACTGTTTTTT

abundance: NA
d_gene: NA
v_gene: TRBV18
j_gene: TRBJ1-1
CDR3aa: CASSPGQGTEAFF
CDR3nt: TGTGCCAGCTCACCAGGGCAGGGGACTGAAGCTTTCTTT

abundance: NA
d_gene: TRBD2
v_gene: TRBV27
j_gene: TRBJ2-7
CDR3aa: CASGRRSGGRYEQYF
CDR3nt: TGTGCCAGCGGCCGAAGATCGGGGGGGCGCTACGAGCAGTACTTC

abundance: few
d_gene: NA
v_gene: TRBV19
j_gene: TRBJ2-7
CDR3aa: CASSIIGGNEQYF
CDR3nt: TGTGCCAGTAGTATAATAGGCGGGAACGAGCAGTACTTC

abundance: NA
d_gene: NA
v_gene: TRBV19
j_gene: TRBJ1-6
CDR3aa: CATRFGGSPLHF
CDR3nt: TGTGCCACCCGATTTGGAGGGTCACCCCTCCACTTT

abundance: NA
d_gene: TRBD1
v_gene: TRBV30
j_gene: TRBJ1-2
CDR3aa: CAWSEDRVGGYGYTF
CDR3nt: TGTGCCTGGAGTGAAGACAGGGTCGGGGGCTATGGCTACACCTTC

abundance: NA
d_gene: NA
v_gene: TRBV4-1
j_gene: TRBJ1-5
CDR3aa: CASSELADSNQPQHF
CDR3nt: TGCGCCAGCAGCGAGCTCGCGGATAGCAATCAGCCCCAGCATTTT

abundance: few
d_gene: NA
v_gene: TRBV5-1
j_gene: TRBJ1-2
CDR3aa: CASSFMTSLTNYGYTF
CDR3nt: TGCGCCAGCAGCTTCATGACAAGCCTTACAAACTATGGCTACACCTTC